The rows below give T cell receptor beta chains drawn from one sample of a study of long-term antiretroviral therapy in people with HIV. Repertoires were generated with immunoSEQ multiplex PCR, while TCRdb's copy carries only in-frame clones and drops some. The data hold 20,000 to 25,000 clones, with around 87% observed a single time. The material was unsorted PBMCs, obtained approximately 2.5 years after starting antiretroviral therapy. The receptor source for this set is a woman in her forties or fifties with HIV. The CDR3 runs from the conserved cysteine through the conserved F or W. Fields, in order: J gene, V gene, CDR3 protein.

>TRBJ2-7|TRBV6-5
CASSYGTSGSQQYF
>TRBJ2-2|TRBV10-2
CASSLEYIASGELFF
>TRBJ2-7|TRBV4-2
CASSQGIGRYEQYF
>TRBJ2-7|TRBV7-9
CASTHVSGYEQYF
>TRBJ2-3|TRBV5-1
CASSLSGTSRATDTQYF
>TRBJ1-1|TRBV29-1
CSVEGDRGTEAFF
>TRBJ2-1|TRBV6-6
CASSYGRGGNEQFF
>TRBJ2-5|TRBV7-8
CASSTPPGTLLKRETQYF
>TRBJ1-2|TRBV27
CASSRDRYRFTSVTENGYTF
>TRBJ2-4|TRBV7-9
CASSFRNSKNKNIQYF
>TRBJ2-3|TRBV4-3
CASSRTGVADTQYF
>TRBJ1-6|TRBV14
CASSHNNSPLHF
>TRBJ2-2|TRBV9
CASSVGDRVGGGELFF
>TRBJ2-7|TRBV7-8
CASSLGGSAGDEQYF
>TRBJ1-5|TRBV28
CASSSLLGASNQPQHF
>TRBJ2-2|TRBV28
CASSLAATGTNNGELFF
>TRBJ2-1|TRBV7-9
CASSTWAGYLSYNEQFF
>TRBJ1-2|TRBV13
CASSSLQGRGYTF
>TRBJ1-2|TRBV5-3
CARRQLGRGLGYGYTF
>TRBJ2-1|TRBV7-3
CASSLKGGEPGYNEQFF
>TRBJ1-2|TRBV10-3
CAIRDTYGYTF
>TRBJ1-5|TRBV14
CASSQDTGNSNQPQHF
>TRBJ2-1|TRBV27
CASRTGATNEQFF
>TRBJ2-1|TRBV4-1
CASSRSGGEQFF
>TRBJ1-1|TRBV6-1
CASSVVTEAFF
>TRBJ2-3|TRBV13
CASSLASGRVLTDTQYF
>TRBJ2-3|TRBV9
CASSVELAGSQDTQYF
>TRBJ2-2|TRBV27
CASSLANTGELFF
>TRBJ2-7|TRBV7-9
CASSLAHRTGGHEQYF
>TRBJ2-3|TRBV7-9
CASSPFVGRLAGSTDTQYF
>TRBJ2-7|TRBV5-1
CASSLLVNDEQYF
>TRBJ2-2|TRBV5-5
CASSLSANTGELFF
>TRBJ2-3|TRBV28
CASSLKAPDTQYF
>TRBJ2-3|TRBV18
CASSPRIMAGEDTQYF
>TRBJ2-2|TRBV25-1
CASTLSTGPSFTGELFF
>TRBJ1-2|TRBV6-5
CASSTQGADGYTF
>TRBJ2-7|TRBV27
CASSPAFGTGLNEQYF
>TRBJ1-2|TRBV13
CASSLGQGARGYTF
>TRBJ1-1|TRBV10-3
CAIKGGSLDTEAFF
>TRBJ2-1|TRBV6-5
CASSYSGDNEQFF
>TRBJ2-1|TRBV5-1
CASREAGTVRNEQFF